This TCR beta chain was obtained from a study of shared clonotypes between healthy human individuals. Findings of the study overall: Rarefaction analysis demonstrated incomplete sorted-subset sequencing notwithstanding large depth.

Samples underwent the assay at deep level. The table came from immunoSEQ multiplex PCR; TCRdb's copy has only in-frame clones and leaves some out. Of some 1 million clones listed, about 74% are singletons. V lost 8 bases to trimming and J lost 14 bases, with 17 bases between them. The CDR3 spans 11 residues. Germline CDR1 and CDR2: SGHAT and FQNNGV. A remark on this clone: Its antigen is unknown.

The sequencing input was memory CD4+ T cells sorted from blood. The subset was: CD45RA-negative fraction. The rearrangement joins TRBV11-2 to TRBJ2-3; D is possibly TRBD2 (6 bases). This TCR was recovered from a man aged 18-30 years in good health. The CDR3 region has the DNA TGTGCCAGCGCGGGGAACTCCTTAGGGTATTTT. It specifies CASAGNSLGYF.